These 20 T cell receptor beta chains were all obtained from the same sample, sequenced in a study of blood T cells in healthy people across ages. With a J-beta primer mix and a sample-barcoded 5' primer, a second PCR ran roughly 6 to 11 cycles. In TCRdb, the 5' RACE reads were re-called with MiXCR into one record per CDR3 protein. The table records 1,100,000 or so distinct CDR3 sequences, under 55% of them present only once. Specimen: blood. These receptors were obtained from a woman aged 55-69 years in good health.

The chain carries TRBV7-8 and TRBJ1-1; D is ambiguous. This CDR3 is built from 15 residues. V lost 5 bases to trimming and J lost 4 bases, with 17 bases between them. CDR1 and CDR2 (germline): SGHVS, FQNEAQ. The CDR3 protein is CASSTRDPGGTEAFF. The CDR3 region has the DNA TGTGCCAGCAGCACACGAGACCCGGGTGGCACTGAAGCTTTCTTT.

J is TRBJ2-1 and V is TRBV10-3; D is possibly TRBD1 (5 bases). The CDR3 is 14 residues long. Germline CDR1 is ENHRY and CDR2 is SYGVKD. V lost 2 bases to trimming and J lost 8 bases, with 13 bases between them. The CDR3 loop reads CAISELGVDYEQFF. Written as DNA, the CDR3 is TGTGCCATCAGTGAGCTAGGGGTCGATTATGAGCAGTTCTTC.

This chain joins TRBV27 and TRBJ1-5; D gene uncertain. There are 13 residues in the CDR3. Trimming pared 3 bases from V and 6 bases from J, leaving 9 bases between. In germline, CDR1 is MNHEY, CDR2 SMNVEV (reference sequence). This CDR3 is CASSLRESQPQHF. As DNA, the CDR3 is TGTGCCAGCAGTTTGCGTGAGTCTCAGCCCCAGCATTTT.

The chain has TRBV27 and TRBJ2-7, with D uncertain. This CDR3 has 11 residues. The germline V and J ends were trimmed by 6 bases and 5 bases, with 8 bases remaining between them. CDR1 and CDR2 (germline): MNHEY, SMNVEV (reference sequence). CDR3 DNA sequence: TGTGCCAGCAGACGCCGGAACGAGCAGTACTTC. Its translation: CASRRRNEQYF.

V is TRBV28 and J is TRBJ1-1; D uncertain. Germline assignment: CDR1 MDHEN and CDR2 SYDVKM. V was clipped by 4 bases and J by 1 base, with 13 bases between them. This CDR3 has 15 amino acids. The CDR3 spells CASSWRGEENTEAFF. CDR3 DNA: TGTGCCAGCAGTTGGCGCGGCGAGGAGAACACTGAAGCTTTCTTT.

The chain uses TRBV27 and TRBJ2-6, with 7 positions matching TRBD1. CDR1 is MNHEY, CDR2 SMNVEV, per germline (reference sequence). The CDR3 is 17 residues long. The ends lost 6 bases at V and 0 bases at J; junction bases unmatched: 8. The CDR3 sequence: CASSTRQGSSGANVLTF. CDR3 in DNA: TGTGCCAGCAGCACCCGACAGGGAAGCTCTGGGGCCAACGTCCTGACTTTC.

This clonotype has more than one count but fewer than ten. The CDR3 is CASTYDSRGSEQYF. Here the CDR3 DNA reads TGTGCCAGCACCTACGACTCGCGGGGATCCGAGCAGTACTTC. This sequence joins TRBV6-6 and TRBJ2-5, with D possibly being TRBD2 (6 bases). TRBJ2-7 matches the DNA end more closely, so the J call is doubtful. The CDR3 is made up of 14 amino acids. In germline, CDR1 is MNHNY, CDR2 SVGAGI (reference sequence).

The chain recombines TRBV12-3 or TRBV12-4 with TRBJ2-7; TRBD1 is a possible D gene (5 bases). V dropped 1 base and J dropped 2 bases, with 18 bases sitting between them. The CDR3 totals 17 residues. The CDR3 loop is CASSLGEDTPGTYEQYF. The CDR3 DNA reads TGTGCCAGCAGTTTAGGAGAGGACACCCCAGGCACCTACGAGCAGTACTTC.

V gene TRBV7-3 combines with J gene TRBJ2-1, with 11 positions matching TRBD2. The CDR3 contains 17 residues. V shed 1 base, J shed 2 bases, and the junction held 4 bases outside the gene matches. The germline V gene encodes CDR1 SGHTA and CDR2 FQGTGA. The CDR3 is CASSLNGLAGAYNEQFF. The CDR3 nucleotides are TGTGCCAGCAGCTTAAACGGACTAGCGGGCGCCTACAATGAGCAGTTCTTC.

Written as DNA, the CDR3 is TGTGCCAGCAGCTTAGGGCTGGTAGGCTACACCTTC. Protein product: CASSLGLVGYTF. The rearrangement links TRBV7-8 to TRBJ1-2; D gene unclear. This CDR3 is built from 12 residues. V lost 1 base to trimming and J lost 8 bases, with 8 bases between them. Germline V lookup: CDR1 SGHVS, CDR2 FQNEAQ.

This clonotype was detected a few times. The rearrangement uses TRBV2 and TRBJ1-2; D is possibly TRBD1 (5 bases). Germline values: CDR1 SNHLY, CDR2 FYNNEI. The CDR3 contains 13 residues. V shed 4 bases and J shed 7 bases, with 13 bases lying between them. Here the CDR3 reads CASSATGGFGYTF. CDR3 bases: TGTGCCAGCAGTGCAACTGGGGGGTTTGGCTACACCTTC.

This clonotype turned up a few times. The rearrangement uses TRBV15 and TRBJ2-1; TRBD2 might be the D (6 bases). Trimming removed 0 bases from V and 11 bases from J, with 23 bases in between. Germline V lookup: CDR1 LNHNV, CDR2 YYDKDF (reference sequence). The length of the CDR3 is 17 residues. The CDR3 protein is CATSRERVGDSTMKQFF. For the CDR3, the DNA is TGTGCCACCAGCAGAGAGAGGGTCGGGGACTCTACAATGAAGCAGTTCTTC.

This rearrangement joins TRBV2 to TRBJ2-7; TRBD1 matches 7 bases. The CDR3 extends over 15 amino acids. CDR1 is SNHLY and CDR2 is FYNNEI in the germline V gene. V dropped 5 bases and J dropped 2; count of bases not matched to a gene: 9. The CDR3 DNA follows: TGTGCCAGCAGTCCTGGGGGACAGTCCACCTACGAGCAGTACTTC. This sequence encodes CASSPGGQSTYEQYF.

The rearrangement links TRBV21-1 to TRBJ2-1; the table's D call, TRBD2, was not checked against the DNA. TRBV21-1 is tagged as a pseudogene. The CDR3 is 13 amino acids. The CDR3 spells CASSIAGGTEQFF. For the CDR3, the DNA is TGTGCCAGCAGCATTGCGGGAGGGACGGAGCAGTTCTTC.

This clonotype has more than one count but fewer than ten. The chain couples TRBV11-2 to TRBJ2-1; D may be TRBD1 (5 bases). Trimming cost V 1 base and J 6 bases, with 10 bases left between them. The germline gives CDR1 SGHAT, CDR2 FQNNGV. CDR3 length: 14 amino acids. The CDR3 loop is CASSLAGLSNEQFF. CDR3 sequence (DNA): TGTGCCAGCAGCTTAGCAGGGTTGTCCAATGAGCAGTTCTTC.

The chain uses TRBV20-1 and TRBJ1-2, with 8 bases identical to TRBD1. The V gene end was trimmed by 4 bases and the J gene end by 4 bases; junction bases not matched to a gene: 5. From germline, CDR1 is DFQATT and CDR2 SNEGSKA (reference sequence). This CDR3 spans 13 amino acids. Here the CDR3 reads CSAKLDRVYGYTF. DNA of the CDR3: TGCAGTGCTAAGTTGGACAGGGTCTATGGCTACACCTTC.

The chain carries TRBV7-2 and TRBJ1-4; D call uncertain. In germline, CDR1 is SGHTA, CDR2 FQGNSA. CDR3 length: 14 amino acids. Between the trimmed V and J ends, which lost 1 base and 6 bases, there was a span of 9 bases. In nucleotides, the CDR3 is TGTGCCAGCAGCTTAGGAGGGCTCGATGAAAAACTGTTTTTT. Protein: CASSLGGLDEKLFF.

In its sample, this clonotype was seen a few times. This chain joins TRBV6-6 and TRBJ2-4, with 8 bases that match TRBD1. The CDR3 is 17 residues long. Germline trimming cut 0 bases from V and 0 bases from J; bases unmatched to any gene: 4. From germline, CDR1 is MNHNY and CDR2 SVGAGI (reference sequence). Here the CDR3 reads CASSYSTGVGAKNIQYF. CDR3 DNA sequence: TGTGCCAGCAGTTACTCGACAGGGGTAGGAGCCAAAAACATTCAGTACTTC.

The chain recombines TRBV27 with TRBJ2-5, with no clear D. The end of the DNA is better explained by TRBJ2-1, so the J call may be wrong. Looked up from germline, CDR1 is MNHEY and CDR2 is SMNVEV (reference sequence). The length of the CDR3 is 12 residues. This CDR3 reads CASSLFPYPQFF. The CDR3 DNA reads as TGTGCCAGCAGTTTGTTCCCCTATCCCCAGTTCTTC.

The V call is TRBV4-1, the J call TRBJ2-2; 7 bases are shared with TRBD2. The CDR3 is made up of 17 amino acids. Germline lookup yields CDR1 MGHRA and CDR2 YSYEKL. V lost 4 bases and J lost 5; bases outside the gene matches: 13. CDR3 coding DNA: TGCGCCAGCAGCCCTCAGGTCGCGGGAGTACGGACCGGGGAGCTGTTTTTT. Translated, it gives CASSPQVAGVRTGELFF.